This TCR beta chain is from a study of blood T cell repertoires in COVID-19. Study background: Nucleic acid was either cDNA or gDNA, and it came from T cells, B-cell-depleted T cells, or PBMCs.

CDR1 is SNHLY, CDR2 FYNNEI, per germline. V lost 6 bases, J lost 0 bases, and 15 bases lay in between. CDR3 length: 16 amino acids. The data were produced by immunoSEQ multiplex PCR, yet TCRdb's version contains in-frame clones alone and is incomplete. The data hold 250,000 to 300,000 clones, with approximately 91% observed a single time. The chain uses TRBV2 and TRBJ1-3; possible D gene TRBD1, 5 bases. The source material was peripheral blood. This clonotype was obtained from a woman aged 55-70 years with acute or convalescent COVID-19. The DNA for the CDR3 is TGTGCCAGCAGGGAACAGGTGCCCCTCTCTGGAAACACCATATATTTT. It is translated as CASREQVPLSGNTIYF.